This TCR beta chain was found in a study of blood T cell repertoires in COVID-19. Between the trimmed V and J ends, which lost 2 bases and 1 base, there was a span of 14 bases. Germline V lookup: CDR1 LNHDA, CDR2 SQIVND (reference sequence). This CDR3 is 17 amino acids long. Sequenced by immunoSEQ multiplex PCR; TCRdb stores in-frame clones only, minus some. The sample lists under 300,000 clones, about 80% occurring once. The chain joins TRBV19 to TRBJ2-2, with no clear D. This TCR derives from a man aged 25 to 40 who had recovered from COVID-19. The source material was peripheral blood. The CDR3 DNA reads TGTGCCAGTAGTATATTCAGTACGTCTTTGAACACCGGGGAGCTGTTTTTT. Protein: CASSIFSTSLNTGELFF.